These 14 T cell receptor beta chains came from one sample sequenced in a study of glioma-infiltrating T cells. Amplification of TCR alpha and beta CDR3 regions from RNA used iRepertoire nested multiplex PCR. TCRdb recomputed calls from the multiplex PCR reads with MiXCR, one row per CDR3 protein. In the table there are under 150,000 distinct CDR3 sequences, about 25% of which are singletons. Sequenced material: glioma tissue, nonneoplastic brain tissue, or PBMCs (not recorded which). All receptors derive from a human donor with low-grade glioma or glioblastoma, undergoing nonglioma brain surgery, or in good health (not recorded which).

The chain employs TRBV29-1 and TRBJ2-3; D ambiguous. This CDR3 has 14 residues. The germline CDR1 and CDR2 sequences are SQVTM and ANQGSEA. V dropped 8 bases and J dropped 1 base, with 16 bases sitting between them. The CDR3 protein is CSTLAKLGTDTQYF. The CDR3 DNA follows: TGCAGCACCCTTGCCAAGTTGGGCACAGATACGCAGTATTTT.

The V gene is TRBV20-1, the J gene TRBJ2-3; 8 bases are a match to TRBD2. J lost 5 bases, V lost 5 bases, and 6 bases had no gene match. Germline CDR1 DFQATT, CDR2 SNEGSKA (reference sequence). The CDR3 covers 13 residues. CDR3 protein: CSAAGGDGDTQYF. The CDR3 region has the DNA TGCAGTGCTGCCGGGGGGGATGGAGATACGCAGTATTTT.

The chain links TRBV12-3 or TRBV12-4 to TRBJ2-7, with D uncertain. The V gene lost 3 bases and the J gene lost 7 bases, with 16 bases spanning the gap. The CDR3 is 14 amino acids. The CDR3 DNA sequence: TGTGCCAGCAGTTTGGCCGGCCTCCTCAAAGAGCAGTACGTC. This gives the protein CASSLAGLLKEQYV.

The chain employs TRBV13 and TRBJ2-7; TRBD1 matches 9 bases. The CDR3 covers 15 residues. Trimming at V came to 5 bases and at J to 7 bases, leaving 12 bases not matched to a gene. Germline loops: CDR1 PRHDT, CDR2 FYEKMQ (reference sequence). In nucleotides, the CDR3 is TGTGCCAGCAGCGTCCGGGACAGGGCTGGTTGGGAGCAGTACGTC. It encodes CASSVRDRAGWEQYV.

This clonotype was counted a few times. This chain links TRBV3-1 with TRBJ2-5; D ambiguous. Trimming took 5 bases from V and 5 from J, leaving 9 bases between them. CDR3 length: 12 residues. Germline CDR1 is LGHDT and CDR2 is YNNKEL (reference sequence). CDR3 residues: CASSETRETQYF. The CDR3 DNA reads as TGTGCCAGCAGCGAGACCAGGGAGACCCAGTACTTC.

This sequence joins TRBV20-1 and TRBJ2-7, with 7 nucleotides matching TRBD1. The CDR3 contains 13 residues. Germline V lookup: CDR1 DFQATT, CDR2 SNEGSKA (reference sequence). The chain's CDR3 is CIARGATGDEQYV. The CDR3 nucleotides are TGCATTGCTAGAGGCGCCACAGGGGACGAGCAGTACGTC.

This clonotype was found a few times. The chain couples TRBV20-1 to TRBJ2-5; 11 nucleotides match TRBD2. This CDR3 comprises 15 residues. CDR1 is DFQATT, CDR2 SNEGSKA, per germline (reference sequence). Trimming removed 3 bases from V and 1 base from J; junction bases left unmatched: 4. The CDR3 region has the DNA TGCAGTGCTAGGCCCACTAGCGGGAGCCAAGAGACCCAGTACTTC. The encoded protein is CSARPTSGSQETQYF.

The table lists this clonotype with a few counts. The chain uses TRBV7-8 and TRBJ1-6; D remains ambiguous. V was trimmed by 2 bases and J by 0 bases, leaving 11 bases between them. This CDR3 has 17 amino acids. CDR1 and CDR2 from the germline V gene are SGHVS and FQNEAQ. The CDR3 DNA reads TGTGCCAGCAGCTTATCTGGTGCTAGCTCCTATAATTCACCCCTCCACTTT. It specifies CASSLSGASSYNSPLHF.

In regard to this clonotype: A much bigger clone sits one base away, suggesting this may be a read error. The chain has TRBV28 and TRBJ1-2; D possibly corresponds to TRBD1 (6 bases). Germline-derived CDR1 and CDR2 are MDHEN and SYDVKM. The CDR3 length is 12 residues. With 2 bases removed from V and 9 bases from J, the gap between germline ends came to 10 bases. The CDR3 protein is CASSLTDSSYTF. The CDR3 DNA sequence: TGTGCCAGCAGTTTAACGGACAGTAGCTACACCTTC.

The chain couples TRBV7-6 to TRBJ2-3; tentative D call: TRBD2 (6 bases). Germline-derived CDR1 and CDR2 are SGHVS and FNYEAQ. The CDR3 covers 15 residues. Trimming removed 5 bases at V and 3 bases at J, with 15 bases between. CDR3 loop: CASSPVRRGTDTQYF. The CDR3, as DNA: TGTGCCAGCAGCCCAGTAAGGCGGGGAACAGATACGCAGTATTTT.

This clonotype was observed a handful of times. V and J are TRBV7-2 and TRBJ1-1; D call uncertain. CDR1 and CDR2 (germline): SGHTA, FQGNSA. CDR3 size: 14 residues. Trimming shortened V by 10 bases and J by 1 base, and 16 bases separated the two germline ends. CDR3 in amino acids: CATSRRAGNTEAFF. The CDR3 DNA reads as TGTGCCACCTCTAGAAGGGCAGGGAACACTGAAGCTTTCTTT.

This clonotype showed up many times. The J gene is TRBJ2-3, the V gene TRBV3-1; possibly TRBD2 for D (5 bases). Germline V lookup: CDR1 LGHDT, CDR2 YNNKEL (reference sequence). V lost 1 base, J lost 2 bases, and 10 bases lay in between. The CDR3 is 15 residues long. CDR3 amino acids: CASSQVEAATDTQYF. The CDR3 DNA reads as TGTGCCAGCAGCCAAGTAGAAGCGGCCACAGATACGCAGTATTTT.

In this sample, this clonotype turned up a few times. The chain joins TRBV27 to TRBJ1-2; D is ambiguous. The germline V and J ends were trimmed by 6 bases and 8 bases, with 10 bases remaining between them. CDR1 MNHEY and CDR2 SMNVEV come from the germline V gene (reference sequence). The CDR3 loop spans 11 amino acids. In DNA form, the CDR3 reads TGTGCCAGCAGAAACTATAGGGGCTACACCTTC. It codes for CASRNYRGYTF.

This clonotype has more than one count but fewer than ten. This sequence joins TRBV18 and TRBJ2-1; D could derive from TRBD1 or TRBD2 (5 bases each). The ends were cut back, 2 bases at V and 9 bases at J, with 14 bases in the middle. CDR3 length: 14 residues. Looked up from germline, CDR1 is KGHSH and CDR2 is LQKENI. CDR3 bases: TGTGCCAGCTCACCAGGGACCGCAGCAGTTGAGCAGTTCTTC. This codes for CASSPGTAAVEQFF.